The sequence of this TCR beta chain was determined in a study of shared clonotypes between healthy human individuals. Assay used: immunoSEQ multiplex PCR; TCRdb lists only in-frame clones, some missing. The data show about 1 million clones, under 80% seen once. This CDR3 is built from 14 residues. The germline V gene encodes CDR1 MNHEY and CDR2 SVGAGI. Unmatched junction bases numbered 6, after V lost 6 bases and J lost 7 bases. Only one count was recorded for this clone. What was sequenced was memory CD4+ T cells sorted from blood. Subset given: CD45RA-negative fraction. This chain joins TRBV6-5 and TRBJ1-4; 9 bases agree with TRBD1. The receptor's source is a man aged 18-30 years in good health. The DNA of the CDR3 is TGTGCCAGCAGGAGGGACAGGGTCGGTGAAAAACTGTTTTTT. This gives the protein CASRRDRVGEKLFF.